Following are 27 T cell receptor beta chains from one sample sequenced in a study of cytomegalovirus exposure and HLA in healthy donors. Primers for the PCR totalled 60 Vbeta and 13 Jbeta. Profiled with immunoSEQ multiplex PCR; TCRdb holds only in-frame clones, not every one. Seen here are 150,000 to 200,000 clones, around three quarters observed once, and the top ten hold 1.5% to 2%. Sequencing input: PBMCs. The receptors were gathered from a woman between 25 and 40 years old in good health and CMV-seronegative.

The CDR3 loop reads CASTFFRRRGGPSDTQYF. For the CDR3, the DNA is TGTGCCAGCACCTTCTTTCGACGGCGGGGGGGCCCCTCAGATACGCAGTATTTT. The chain uses TRBV2 and TRBJ2-3; TRBD2 matches at 9 bases. V shed 7 bases and J 4 bases; nucleotides not matched to a gene: 18. The CDR3 contains 18 residues. In germline, CDR1 is SNHLY, CDR2 FYNNEI.

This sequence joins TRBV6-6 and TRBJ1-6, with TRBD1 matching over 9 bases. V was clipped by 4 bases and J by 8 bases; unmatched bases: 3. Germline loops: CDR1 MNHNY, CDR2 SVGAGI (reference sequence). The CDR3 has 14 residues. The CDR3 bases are TGTGCCAGCAGTTTCGGACAGGGGCATTCACCCCTCCACTTT. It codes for CASSFGQGHSPLHF.

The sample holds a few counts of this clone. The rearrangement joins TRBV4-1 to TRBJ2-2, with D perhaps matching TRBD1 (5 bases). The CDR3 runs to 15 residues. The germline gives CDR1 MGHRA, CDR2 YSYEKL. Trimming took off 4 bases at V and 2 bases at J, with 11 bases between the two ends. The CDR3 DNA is TGCGCCAGCAGCCCCCGCAGGGCCAACACCGGGGAGCTGTTTTTT. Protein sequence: CASSPRRANTGELFF.

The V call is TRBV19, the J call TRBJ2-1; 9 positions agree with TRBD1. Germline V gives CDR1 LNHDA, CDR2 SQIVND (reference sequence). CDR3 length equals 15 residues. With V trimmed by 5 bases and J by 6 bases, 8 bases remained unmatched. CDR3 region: CASSLRDRASNEQFF. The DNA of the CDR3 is TGTGCCAGTAGTCTCCGGGACAGGGCTTCCAATGAGCAGTTCTTC.

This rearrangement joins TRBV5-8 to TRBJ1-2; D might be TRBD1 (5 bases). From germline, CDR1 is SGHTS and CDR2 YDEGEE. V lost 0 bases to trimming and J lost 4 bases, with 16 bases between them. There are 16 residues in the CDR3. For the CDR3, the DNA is TGTGCCAGCAGCTTGGTAAATCAGGGTGGGATCTATGGCTACACCTTC. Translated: CASSLVNQGGIYGYTF.

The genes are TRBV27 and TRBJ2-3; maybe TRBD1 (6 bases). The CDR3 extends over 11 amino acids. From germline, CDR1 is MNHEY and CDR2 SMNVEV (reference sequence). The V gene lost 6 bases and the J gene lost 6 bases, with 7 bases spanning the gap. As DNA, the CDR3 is TGTGCCAGCAGAAGGGGGGATACGCAGTATTTT. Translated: CASRRGDTQYF.

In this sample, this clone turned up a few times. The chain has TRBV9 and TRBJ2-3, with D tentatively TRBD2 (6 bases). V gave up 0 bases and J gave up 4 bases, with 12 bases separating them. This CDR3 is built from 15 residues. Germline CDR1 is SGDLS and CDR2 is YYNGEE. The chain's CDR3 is CASSVAPSSADTQYF. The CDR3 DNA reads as TGTGCCAGCAGCGTAGCTCCCTCTAGCGCAGATACGCAGTATTTT.

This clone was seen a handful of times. The CDR3 is CASKPGGSTNEKLFF. CDR3 in DNA: TGTGCCAGCAAGCCGGGAGGATCAACTAATGAAAAACTGTTTTTT. The gene calls are TRBV9 and TRBJ1-4; D unclear. V lost 6 bases and J lost 0, with 12 bases in between. Germline values: CDR1 SGDLS, CDR2 YYNGEE. The CDR3 is 15 amino acids.

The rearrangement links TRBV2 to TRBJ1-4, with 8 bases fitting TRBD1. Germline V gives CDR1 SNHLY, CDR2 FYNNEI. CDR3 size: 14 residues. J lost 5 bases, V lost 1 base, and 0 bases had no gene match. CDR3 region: CASSEGQGNEKLFF. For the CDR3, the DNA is TGTGCCAGCAGTGAAGGACAGGGGAATGAAAAACTGTTTTTT.

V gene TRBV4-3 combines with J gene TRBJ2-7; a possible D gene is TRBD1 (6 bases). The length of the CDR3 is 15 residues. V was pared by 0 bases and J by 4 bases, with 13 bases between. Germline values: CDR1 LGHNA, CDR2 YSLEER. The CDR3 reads CASSQDGRGPYEQYF. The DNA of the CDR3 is TGCGCCAGCAGCCAAGATGGCAGGGGTCCGTACGAGCAGTACTTC.

The CDR3, as DNA: TGTGCCAGTAGTATGAGGTTTGCACAGGCCCAATATGAAAAACTGTTTTTT. Translated, it gives CASSMRFAQAQYEKLFF. The chain has TRBV19 and TRBJ1-4, with D possibly TRBD1 on 5 matching bases. Germline V gives CDR1 LNHDA, CDR2 SQIVND (reference sequence). The CDR3 totals 17 residues. Trimming took off 3 bases at V and 6 bases at J, with 20 bases between the two ends.

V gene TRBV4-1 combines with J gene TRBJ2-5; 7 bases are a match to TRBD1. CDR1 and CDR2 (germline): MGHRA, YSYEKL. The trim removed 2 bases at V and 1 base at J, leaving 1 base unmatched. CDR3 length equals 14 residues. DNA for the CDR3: TGCGCCAGCAGCCAAACAGGGGTCCAAGAGACCCAGTACTTC. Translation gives CASSQTGVQETQYF.

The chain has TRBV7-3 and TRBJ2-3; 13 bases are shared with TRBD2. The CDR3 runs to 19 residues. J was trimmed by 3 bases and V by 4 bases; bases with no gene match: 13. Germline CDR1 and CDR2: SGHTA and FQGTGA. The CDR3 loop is CASSSRLAGGAGFTDTQYF. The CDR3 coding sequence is TGTGCCAGCAGCTCTAGACTAGCGGGGGGTGCGGGTTTTACAGATACGCAGTATTTT.

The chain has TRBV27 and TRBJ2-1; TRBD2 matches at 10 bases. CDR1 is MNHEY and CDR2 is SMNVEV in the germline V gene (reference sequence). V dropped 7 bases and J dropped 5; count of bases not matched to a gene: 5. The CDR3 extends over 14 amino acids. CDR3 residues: CASTLAGVHNEQFF. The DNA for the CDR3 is TGTGCCAGCACTCTAGCGGGAGTCCACAATGAGCAGTTCTTC.

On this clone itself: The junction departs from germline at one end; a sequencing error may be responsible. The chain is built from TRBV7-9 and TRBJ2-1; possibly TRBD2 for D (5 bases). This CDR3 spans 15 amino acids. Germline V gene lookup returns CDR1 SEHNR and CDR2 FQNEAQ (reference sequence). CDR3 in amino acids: CSSSFQLGISNEQFF. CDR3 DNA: TGTTCCAGCAGCTTTCAACTCGGGATAAGTAATGAGCAGTTCTTC.

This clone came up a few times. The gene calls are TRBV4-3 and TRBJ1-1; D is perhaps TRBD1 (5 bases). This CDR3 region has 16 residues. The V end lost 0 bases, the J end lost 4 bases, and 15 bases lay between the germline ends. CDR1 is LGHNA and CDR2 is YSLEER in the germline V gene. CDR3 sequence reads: CASSQDRRGVGTEAFF. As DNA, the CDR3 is TGCGCCAGCAGCCAAGATCGACGGGGGGTTGGCACTGAAGCTTTCTTT.

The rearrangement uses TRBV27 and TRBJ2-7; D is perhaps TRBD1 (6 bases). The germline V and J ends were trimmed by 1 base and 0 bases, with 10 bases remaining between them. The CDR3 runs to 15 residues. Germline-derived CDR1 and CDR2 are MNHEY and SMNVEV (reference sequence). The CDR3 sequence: CASSLYRAASYEQYF. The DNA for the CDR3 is TGTGCCAGCAGTTTATACAGGGCGGCCTCCTACGAGCAGTACTTC.

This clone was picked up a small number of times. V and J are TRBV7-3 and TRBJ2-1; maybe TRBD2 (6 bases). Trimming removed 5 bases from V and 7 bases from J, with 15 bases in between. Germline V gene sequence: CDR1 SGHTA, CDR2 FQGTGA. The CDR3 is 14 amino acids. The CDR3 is CASSPTGVRNEQFF. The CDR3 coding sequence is TGTGCCAGCAGCCCAACGGGGGTTAGAAATGAGCAGTTCTTC.

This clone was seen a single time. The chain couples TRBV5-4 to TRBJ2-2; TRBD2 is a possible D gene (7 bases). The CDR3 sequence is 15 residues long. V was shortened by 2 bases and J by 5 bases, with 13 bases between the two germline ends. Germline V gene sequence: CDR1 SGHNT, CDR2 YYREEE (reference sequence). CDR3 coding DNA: TGTGCCAGCAGCTTTGGGGGGGCTCTTACCGGGGAGCTGTTTTTT. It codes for CASSFGGALTGELFF.

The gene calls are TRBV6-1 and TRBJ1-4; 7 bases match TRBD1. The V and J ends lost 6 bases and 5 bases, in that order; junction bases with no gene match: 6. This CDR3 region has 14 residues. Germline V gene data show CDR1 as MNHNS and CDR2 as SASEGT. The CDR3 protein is CASSRQGTNEKLFF. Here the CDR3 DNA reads TGTGCCAGCAGCAGACAGGGAACGAATGAAAAACTGTTTTTT.

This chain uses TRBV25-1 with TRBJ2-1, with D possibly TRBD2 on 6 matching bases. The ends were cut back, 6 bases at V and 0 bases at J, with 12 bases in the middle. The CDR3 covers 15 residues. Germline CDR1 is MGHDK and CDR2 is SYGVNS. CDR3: CASSEPGGSYNEQFF. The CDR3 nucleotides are TGTGCCAGCAGCGAACCCGGGGGCTCCTACAATGAGCAGTTCTTC.

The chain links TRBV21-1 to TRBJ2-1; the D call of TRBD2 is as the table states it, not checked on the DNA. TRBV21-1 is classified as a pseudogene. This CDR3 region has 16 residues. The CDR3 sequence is CASSTPSGRVAYEQFF. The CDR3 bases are TGTGCCAGCAGCACCCCTAGCGGGAGAGTTGCGTATGAGCAGTTCTTC.

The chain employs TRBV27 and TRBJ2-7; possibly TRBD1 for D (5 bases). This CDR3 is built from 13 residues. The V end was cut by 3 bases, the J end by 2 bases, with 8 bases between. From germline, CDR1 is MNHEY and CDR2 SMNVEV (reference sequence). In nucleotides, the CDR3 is TGTGCCAGCAGTTTCCAGGGCACCTACGAGCAGTACTTC. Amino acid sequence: CASSFQGTYEQYF.

In DNA form, the CDR3 reads TGTGCCAGCTCACGCAACGGACAGGGGGTTGGAAACACCATATATTTT. This sequence encodes CASSRNGQGVGNTIYF. The chain uses TRBV18 and TRBJ1-3, with 10 bases fitting TRBD1. Germline lookup yields CDR1 KGHSH and CDR2 LQKENI. The CDR3 has 16 residues. V lost 4 bases to trimming and J lost 3 bases; unmatched junction nucleotides: 6. Combining the CDR3 with reference TRBV18 and TRBJ1-3 gives the whole variable domain NAGVMQNPRHLVRRRGQEARLRCSPMKGHSHVYWYRQLPEEGLKFMVYLQKENIIDESGMPKERFSAEFPKEGPSILRIQQVVRGDSAAYFCASSRNGQGVGNTIYFGEGSWLTVV.

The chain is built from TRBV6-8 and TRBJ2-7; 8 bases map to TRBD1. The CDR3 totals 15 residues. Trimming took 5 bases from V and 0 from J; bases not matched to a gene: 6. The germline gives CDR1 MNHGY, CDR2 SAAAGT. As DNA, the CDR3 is TGTGCCAGCAGTGGCCCCGGACAGGGCTCCTACGAGCAGTACTTC. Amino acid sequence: CASSGPGQGSYEQYF.

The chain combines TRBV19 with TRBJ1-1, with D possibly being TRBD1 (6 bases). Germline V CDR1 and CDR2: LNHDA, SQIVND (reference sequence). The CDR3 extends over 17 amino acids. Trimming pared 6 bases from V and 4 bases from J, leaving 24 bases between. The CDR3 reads CASRGGAGALSGTEAFF. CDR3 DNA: TGTGCCAGTAGAGGGGGGGCAGGGGCCCTCTCGGGCACTGAAGCTTTCTTT.

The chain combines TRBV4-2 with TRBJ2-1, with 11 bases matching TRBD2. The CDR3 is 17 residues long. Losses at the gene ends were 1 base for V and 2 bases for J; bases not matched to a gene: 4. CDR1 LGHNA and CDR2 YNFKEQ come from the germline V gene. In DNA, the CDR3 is TGTGCCAGCAGCCAAGGGCTAGCGGGGGGCGCCTACAATGAGCAGTTCTTC. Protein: CASSQGLAGGAYNEQFF.